This T cell receptor beta chain was captured by sequencing in a study of metastatic and nonmetastatic thyroid tumors. V was clipped by 4 bases and J by 5 bases, with 14 bases between them. This CDR3 has 15 amino acids. The germline gives CDR1 SNHLY, CDR2 FYNNEI. Thyroid surgery was preceded by no treatment in any patient. Using MiXCR, TCRdb reanalyzed the PCR reads. This table has about 16,000 clones, about 22% appearing once. The source material was adjacent normal tissue. The receptor was derived from a female donor with papillary thyroid cancer or a benign thyroid nodule (not recorded which). Some clones in this sample may be carry-over from other donors' samples. The J gene is TRBJ2-2, the V gene TRBV2, with D uncertain. The DNA for the CDR3 is TGTGCCAGCAGTGCGACCTTAGTAGTAACCGGGGAGCTGTTTTTT. Translation: CASSATLVVTGELFF.